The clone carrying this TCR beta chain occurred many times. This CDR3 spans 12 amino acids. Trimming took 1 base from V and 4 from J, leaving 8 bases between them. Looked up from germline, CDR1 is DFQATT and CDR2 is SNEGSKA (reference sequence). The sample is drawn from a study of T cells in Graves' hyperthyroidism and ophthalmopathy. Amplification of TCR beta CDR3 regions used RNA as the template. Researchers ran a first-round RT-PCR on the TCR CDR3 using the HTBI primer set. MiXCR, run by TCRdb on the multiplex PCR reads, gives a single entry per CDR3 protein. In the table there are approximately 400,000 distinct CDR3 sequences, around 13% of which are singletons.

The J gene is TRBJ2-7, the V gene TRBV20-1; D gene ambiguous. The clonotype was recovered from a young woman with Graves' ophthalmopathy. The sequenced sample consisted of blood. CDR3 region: CSARGLGYEQYF. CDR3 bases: TGCAGTGCTAGAGGTCTCGGGTACGAGCAGTACTTC.